The entry that follows covers one T cell receptor beta chain sequence. Its cognate antigen is unknown. The CDR3 covers 14 residues. CDR1 SQVTM and CDR2 ANQGSEA come from the germline V gene. This sample was included in a study of CXCR3-negative and CXCR3-positive naive CD8 T cells. UMI labels and 5' RACE were used to prepare the TRB cDNA libraries. TCRdb re-called the 5' RACE reads; one entry per CDR3 protein, DNA not given. This table lists about 150,000 distinct CDR3 sequences. Each CD8+ T cell subset was sorted in triplicate, around 300,000 cells each. The authors gated naive CD8+ T cells as CD45RO-CCR7+CD27+CD95-. Study results and limitations: Naive CXCR3-positive and CXCR3-negative cells shared similar TRBV-TRBJ usage, unlike memory cells. CXCR3-expressing naive cells carried TRB CDR3s more hydrophobic than those of CXCR3-negative naive cells.

The specimen sequenced was naive CXCR3+ CD8+ T cells from blood. Noted subset: CD45RO-CCR7+CD27+CD95- naive CD8+ T cells expressing CXCR3 (TNR3+). The J gene is TRBJ2-3, the V gene TRBV29-1; as DNA is missing, the TRBD2 call by TCRdb cannot be tested. This receptor was identified in a human donor in good health. Some clones in this sample may be carry-over from other donors' samples. CDR3 in amino acids: CSLRGGGSTDTQYF.